The rows below give T cell receptor beta chains drawn from one sample of a study of post-analysis software for immune sequencing data. TCRdb redid the calling of the PCR reads with MiXCR, one entry per CDR3 protein. The sample holds about 770,000 distinct CDR3 sequences, about 43% seen once. What was sequenced was blood. The receptors originated from a girl under 18 with multiple sclerosis. CDR3s include the opening cysteine and the closing phenylalanine or tryptophan. The D gene is left open where the match is weak. Where a row states a size, it is once, few, many or the class of an expanded clone; other rows omit it.

TRBV15	.	TRBJ1-1	.	CATSRVGGMDTEAFF	TGTGCCACCAGCAGAGTTGGAGGGATGGACACTGAAGCTTTCTTT
TRBV6-1	.	TRBJ2-7	.	CASSEGDILSYEQYF	TGTGCCAGCAGTGAAGGGGATATTCTCTCCTACGAGCAGTACTTC
TRBV25-1	.	TRBJ1-2	.	CASSDPSRRPVVIGYTF	TGTGCCAGCAGTGACCCTAGTAGAAGACCCGTGGTCATAGGCTACACCTTC
TRBV24-1	.	TRBJ1-5	.	CATSDGIQPQHF	TGTGCCACCAGTGACGGCATTCAGCCCCAGCATTTT
TRBV7-6	.	TRBJ2-3	.	CASSTWVQDRQYF	TGTGCCAGCAGCACATGGGTCCAAGACAGGCAGTATTTT
TRBV7-9	.	TRBJ2-1	.	CASRRTTTGYNEQFF	TGTGCCAGCAGACGTACTACCACAGGTTACAATGAGCAGTTCTTC
TRBV7-2	.	TRBJ2-7	.	CASSFYASYEQYF	TGTGCCAGCAGCTTTTATGCCTCCTACGAGCAGTACTTC
TRBV12-3/TRBV12-4	.	TRBJ2-3	TRBD1	CASSRQGFITDTQYF	TGTGCCAGCAGTCGACAGGGATTCATCACAGATACGCAGTATTTT
TRBV29-1	few	TRBJ2-3	.	CSVVGPLTRRTDTQYF	TGCAGCGTTGTGGGCCCCTTGACTAGACGCACAGATACGCAGTATTTT
TRBV5-6	few	TRBJ2-7	TRBD2	CASSWGASAGVYYEQYF	TGTGCCAGCAGCTGGGGTGCTTCAGCGGGAGTGTACTACGAGCAGTACTTC
TRBV29-1	few	TRBJ2-1	TRBD2	CSVPLAGVSSEQFF	TGCAGCGTCCCCCTAGCGGGAGTAAGTAGTGAGCAGTTCTTC
TRBV30	.	TRBJ1-5	.	CAWSVDVNQPQHF	TGTGCCTGGAGTGTAGATGTTAATCAGCCCCAGCATTTT
TRBV7-8	.	TRBJ1-1	.	CASSGQINTEAFF	TGTGCCAGCAGCGGACAGATAAACACTGAAGCTTTCTTT
TRBV6-2/TRBV6-3	few	TRBJ1-2	.	CASRGLNYGYTF	TGTGCCAGTCGTGGGCTGAACTATGGCTACACCTTC
TRBV5-1	many	TRBJ1-2	.	CASSPNLGHNYGYTF	TGCGCCAGCAGCCCCAATCTGGGACACAACTATGGCTACACCTTC
TRBV5-1	.	TRBJ2-3	TRBD2	CASSGLSGSSTDTQYF	TGCGCCAGCAGCGGACTGAGCGGGAGTAGCACAGATACGCAGTATTTT
TRBV11-3	.	TRBJ2-7	.	CASSSQASGEQYF	TGTGCCAGCAGCTCCCAGGCTAGTGGAGAGCAGTACTTC
TRBV6-5	.	TRBJ1-4	.	CASSYSAGTYNEKRFF	TGTGCCAGCAGTTACTCCGCCGGGACATACAATGAAAAACGGTTTTTT
TRBV12-3/TRBV12-4	few	TRBJ1-4	.	CASSTEKTNEKLFF	TGTGCCAGCAGTACAGAGAAGACTAATGAAAAACTGTTTTTT
TRBV11-2	.	TRBJ2-1	TRBD1	CASSFPLVDRDRREQFF	TGTGCCAGCAGCTTTCCTTTAGTTGACAGGGACCGCAGGGAGCAGTTCTTC
TRBV9	.	TRBJ2-1	TRBD2	CASSLVPSGRGSGEQFF	TGTGCCAGCAGCTTAGTTCCGAGCGGGAGAGGTTCCGGTGAGCAGTTCTTC
TRBV20-1	.	TRBJ2-5	.	CSAMKETQYF	TGCAGTGCTATGAAGGAGACCCAGTACTTC
TRBV7-2	.	TRBJ2-7	.	CASSLSSGGLYEQYF	TGTGCCAGCAGCTTATCTTCCGGGGGCCTATACGAGCAGTACTTC
TRBV5-6	.	TRBJ2-2	.	CASSLDPNTGELFF	TGTGCCAGCAGCTTGGATCCGAACACCGGGGAGCTGTTTTTT
TRBV7-9	.	TRBJ2-5	TRBD2	CASSSKPGLADQETQYF	TGTGCCAGCAGCTCCAAACCGGGACTAGCGGACCAAGAGACCCAGTACTTC
TRBV2	.	TRBJ1-2	TRBD1	CASRRQGAVGYTF	TGTGCCAGCCGACGACAGGGGGCCGTAGGCTACACCTTC
TRBV7-2	.	TRBJ1-3	.	CASSLAGAIGNTIYF	TGTGCCAGCAGCTTAGCCGGGGCGATTGGAAACACCATATATTTT
TRBV7-8	few	TRBJ2-1	TRBD2	CASSSGRDYGSYNEQFF	TGTGCCAGCAGTTCGGGCCGGGACTACGGCTCCTACAATGAGCAGTTCTTC
TRBV7-9	few	TRBJ1-2	.	CASSSVGYGYTF	TGTGCCAGCAGCTCAGTCGGCTATGGCTACACCTTC
TRBV12-3/TRBV12-4	.	TRBJ1-2	.	CASYRTPNYGYTF	TGTGCCAGCTACAGGACCCCCAACTATGGCTACACCTTC
TRBV12-3/TRBV12-4	.	TRBJ2-3	TRBD2	CASSLGTSGRSPDTQYF	TGTGCCAGCAGTCTTGGGACTAGCGGGAGGAGCCCAGATACGCAGTATTTT
TRBV4-3	few	TRBJ1-2	TRBD1	CASSQGTGATYGYTF	TGCGCCAGCAGCCAAGGGACAGGGGCCACCTATGGCTACACCTTC
TRBV6-6	.	TRBJ2-5	.	CASTRPASQETQYF	TGTGCCAGCACCCGTCCGGCCAGCCAAGAGACCCAGTACTTC
TRBV7-3	.	TRBJ2-1	TRBD1	CASSRTGSSYNEQFF	TGTGCCAGCAGCCGGACAGGGAGCTCCTACAATGAGCAGTTCTTC
TRBV6-7	.	TRBJ2-5	.	CASSYSKTGELQETQYF	TGTGCCAGCAGTTACTCTAAGACGGGCGAATTGCAAGAGACCCAGTACTTC
TRBV20-1	few	TRBJ2-1	.	CSAQGASPYMGEQFF	TGCAGTGCCCAAGGGGCTAGCCCATACATGGGTGAGCAGTTCTTC
TRBV12-3/TRBV12-4	few	TRBJ1-2	.	CASSFGPDYGYTF	TGTGCCAGCAGTTTTGGTCCAGACTATGGCTACACCTTC
TRBV7-3	.	TRBJ2-4	.	CASSFPGDIQYF	TGTGCCAGCAGCTTTCCGGGAGACATTCAGTACTTC
TRBV12-3/TRBV12-4	.	TRBJ1-2	.	CASDPWGGARTGYTF	TGTGCCAGCGACCCATGGGGGGGGGCGAGAACCGGCTACACCTTC
TRBV7-2	many	TRBJ2-7	TRBD1	CASRAGGSSYEQYF	TGTGCCAGCAGAGCAGGGGGTTCCTCCTACGAGCAGTACTTC
TRBV21-1	.	TRBJ2-1	.	CASSPYRLGPHEQFF	TGTGCCAGCAGCCCATATCGGTTGGGGCCCCATGAGCAGTTCTTC
TRBV19	.	TRBJ1-1	.	CASSTGVEGTEAFF	TGTGCCAGTAGTACTGGTGTGGAGGGCACTGAAGCTTTCTTT
TRBV28	.	TRBJ2-5	TRBD1	CASSPITGAIRETQYF	TGTGCCAGCAGTCCAATTACAGGGGCCATACGAGAGACCCAGTACTTC
TRBV6-5	.	TRBJ2-3	.	CASSDTGSTDTQYF	TGTGCCAGCAGTGACACAGGGTCCACAGATACGCAGTATTTT
TRBV5-1	few	TRBJ2-7	.	CASSFVETYEQYF	TGCGCCAGCAGCTTCGTGGAAACCTACGAGCAGTACTTC
TRBV20-1	once	TRBJ1-2	.	CSASPGGVKDGYTF	TGCAGTGCCTCTCCGGGGGGTGTTAAGGATGGCTACACCTTC
TRBV5-1	.	TRBJ1-1	.	CASSLVTPWGTEAFF	TGCGCCAGCAGCTTGGTGACGCCTTGGGGCACTGAAGCTTTCTTT
TRBV12-3/TRBV12-4	.	TRBJ1-1	.	CAGSLNQGNTEAFF	TGTGCCGGCAGTTTAAATCAGGGGAACACTGAAGCTTTCTTT
TRBV7-9	few	TRBJ1-2	TRBD1	CASSNRTGGDYGYTF	TGTGCCAGCAGCAACCGGACAGGGGGCGACTATGGCTACACCTTC
TRBV7-9	few	TRBJ2-1	.	CASSPVDNEQFF	TGTGCCAGCAGCCCAGTCGACAATGAGCAGTTCTTC
TRBV13	few	TRBJ2-1	.	CASSRRYNEQFF	TGTGCCAGCAGCCGGCGGTACAATGAGCAGTTCTTC
TRBV12-3/TRBV12-4	few	TRBJ1-2	.	CASSFGSGGYTF	TGTGCCAGCAGTTTCGGGAGTGGCGGCTACACCTTC